This record concerns one T cell receptor beta chain sequence. These data originate in a study of CD8 T cells in Susac syndrome. Reverse transcription of about 0.5 to 1 ug RNA used random hexamers. A single record per CDR3 protein comes from TCRdb applying MiXCR to the immunoSEQ multiplex PCR reads. This table has about 300,000 distinct CDR3 sequences, more than 75% appearing once. The TCR sequence derives from a human donor with multiple sclerosis. Sequencing used CD8+ T cells from PBMCs.

The CDR3 sequence: CASSGLALTDTQYF. In nucleotides, the CDR3 is TGTGCCAGCAGCGGACTAGCGTTAACAGATACGCAGTATTTT. V and J are TRBV28 and TRBJ2-3; 9 bases line up with TRBD2. V gave up 6 bases and J gave up 3 bases; unmatched junction bases: 4. This CDR3 spans 14 amino acids. Germline V gene sequence: CDR1 MDHEN, CDR2 SYDVKM. Variable domain in full (rest from reference TRBV28 and TRBJ2-3): DVKVTQSSRYLVKRTGEKVFLECVQDMDHENMFWYRQDPGLGLRLIYFSYDVKMKEKGDIPEGYSVSREKKERFSLILESASTNQTSMYLCASSGLALTDTQYFGPGTRLTVL.